One sample yielded the 22 T cell receptor beta chains listed below, sequenced in a study of T cell clonality in common variable immunodeficiency. Sequencing used immunoSEQ multiplex PCR; TCRdb keeps in-frame clones, though not all of them. Recorded here are 20,000 or so clones, none singletons. Study-wide results and limits: Fewer deletions and N-nucleotide insertions were reportedly seen in common variable immunodeficiency TCR beta sequences.

These receptors have no known antigen. Sequenced: peripheral blood mononuclear cells. The source of these receptors is a human donor with common variable immunodeficiency.

This clone was recorded at least ten times. The CDR3 end is not reached by the read, which stops 3 residues before it; the germline J gene fills it in. The chain links TRBV7-6 to TRBJ1-6; D is perhaps TRBD1 (5 bases). Germline V gives CDR1 SGHVS, CDR2 FNYEAQ. This CDR3 contains 15 residues. V gave up 8 bases and J gave up 6 bases, with 17 bases separating them. The CDR3 region is CASRGGTDSNSPLHF. The sequenced part of the CDR3 DNA is TGTGCCAGCCGGGGGGGGACGGACTCTAATTCACCC.

At least ten counts were recorded for this clone. The sequenced fragment ends 3 residues before the CDR3 boundary, so the rest is inferred from the germline J gene. The chain recombines TRBV6-1 with TRBJ2-5; no reliable D call. Per germline, CDR1 MNHNS and CDR2 SASEGT. This CDR3 has 16 amino acids. V shed 2 bases and J shed 5 bases, with 18 bases lying between them. The CDR3 bases that were read are TGTGCCAGCAGTGAATCCATCTCGGGTGTCCTGGAGACC. Encoded protein: CASSESISGVLET. The whole CDR3 reads CASSESISGVLETQYF.

In its sample, this clone was seen many times. The covered CDR3 bases are TGCAGTGCCAGGGGACAGGCCAACACTGAA. The encoded protein is CSARGQANTE. The full CDR3 protein reads CSARGQANTEAFF. The chain links TRBV20-1 to TRBJ1-1; 8 nucleotides match TRBD1. The read finishes 3 residues shy of the CDR3 end, and the germline J gene is used to complete it. The CDR3 is made up of 13 amino acids. The V and J ends lost 6 bases and 2 bases, in that order; junction bases with no gene match: 5. Germline loops: CDR1 DFQATT, CDR2 SNEGSKA (reference sequence).

This clone was detected many times. The read gets to within 3 residues of the CDR3 end, and the germline J gene fills in the rest. The chain couples TRBV5-1 to TRBJ2-1; TRBD1 aligns across 8 bases. This CDR3 contains 13 residues. V gave up 2 bases and J gave up 7 bases; unmatched junction bases: 2. Germline loops: CDR1 SGHRS, CDR2 YFSETQ. Partial CDR3 DNA: TGCGCCAGCAGCTTAGACAGGGGAAATGAG. It yields the protein CASSLDRGNE. The CDR3 in its entirety is CASSLDRGNEQFF. The whole variable domain, remainder taken from reference TRBV5-1 and TRBJ2-1, is KAGVTQTPRYLIKTRGQQVTLSCSPISGHRSVSWYQQTPGQGLQFLFEYFSETQRNKGNFPGRFSGRQFSNSRSEMNVSTLELGDSALYLCASSLDRGNEQFFGPGTRLTVL.

This clone was seen many times. The read ends 3 residues shy of where the CDR3 ends; the end is completed using the germline J gene. J is TRBJ1-1 and V is TRBV18, with 8 bases aligning to TRBD1. V was pared by 6 bases and J by 1 base, with 10 bases of the junction left unmatched. CDR1 is KGHSH and CDR2 is LQKENI in the germline V gene. The CDR3 sequence is 16 residues long. CDR3 DNA (partial): TGTGCCAGCTCCCAAAACCAGGGGGCGAGGAACACTGAA. It encodes CASSQNQGARNTE. The whole CDR3 sequence is CASSQNQGARNTEAFF.

This clone was seen a handful of times. From the germline J gene comes the end of the CDR3, since the read stops 3 residues before it. The chain couples TRBV18 to TRBJ1-3, with 8 bases lining up with TRBD1. V was pared by 6 bases and J by 2 bases, with 6 bases of the junction left unmatched. This CDR3 has 15 amino acids. Germline CDR1 KGHSH, CDR2 LQKENI. The CDR3: CASSPDRAAGNTIYF. CDR3 DNA (partial): TGTGCCAGCTCCCCGGACAGGGCTGCTGGAAACACC.

This clone has at least ten counts. The read halts 3 residues ahead of the CDR3 end, with the missing end drawn from the germline J gene. V and J are TRBV5-1 and TRBJ2-1; D possibly corresponds to TRBD1 (5 bases). The V end lost 7 bases, the J end lost 0 bases, and 14 bases lay between the germline ends. This CDR3 comprises 15 residues. Germline V lookup: CDR1 SGHRS, CDR2 YFSETQ. CDR3 protein: CASSRQGGSYNEQFF. Partial CDR3 DNA: TGCGCCAGCTCACGCCAGGGCGGCTCCTACAATGAG.

This clone was detected many times. The CDR3 end lies 3 residues beyond the end of the read and is filled in from the germline J gene. The gene calls are TRBV20-1 and TRBJ2-1; no clear D gene. The germline V gene encodes CDR1 DFQATT and CDR2 SNEGSKA (reference sequence). CDR3 size: 16 residues. Deletions cut 4 bases from V and 0 bases from J, with 16 bases between. The part of the CDR3 DNA that was read is TGCAGTGCTATCCCAACCCTGGGCGACTCCTACAATGAG. This translates into CSAIPTLGDSYNE. The whole CDR3 reads CSAIPTLGDSYNEQFF.

By share, this clone counts as medium-sized. Sequencing ends 3 residues short of the CDR3 end; the germline J gene provides the rest. The V gene is TRBV5-1, the J gene TRBJ1-2; 7 positions match TRBD1. Germline V gene data show CDR1 as SGHRS and CDR2 as YFSETQ. The CDR3 sequence is 18 residues long. V lost 0 bases to trimming and J lost 5 bases; unmatched junction nucleotides: 16. This chain's CDR3 is CASSLAETRQGGTYGYTF. The sequenced part of the CDR3 DNA is TGCGCCAGCAGCTTGGCCGAAACCCGACAGGGAGGGACGTATGGC.

This clone was seen at least ten times. Coverage ceases 3 residues before the CDR3 finishes, and the germline J gene fills in the end. The gene calls are TRBV20-1 and TRBJ2-2; a weak D match, TRBD2 (6 bases). The CDR3 sequence is 14 residues long. Trimming cost V 4 bases and J 0 bases, with 9 bases left between them. CDR1 is DFQATT and CDR2 is SNEGSKA in the germline V gene (reference sequence). CDR3 in amino acids: CSATGTSNTGELFF. The DNA read from the CDR3 is TGCAGTGCTACCGGGACTTCGAACACCGGGGAG.

This clone was counted many times. The read halts 3 residues ahead of the CDR3 end, with the missing end drawn from the germline J gene. This chain joins TRBV10-1 and TRBJ1-1; D gene unclear. V dropped 4 bases and J dropped 1 base, with 7 bases sitting between them. CDR3 length: 13 residues. CDR1 WNHNN and CDR2 SYGVQD come from the germline V gene (reference sequence). CDR3 DNA (partial): TGCGCCAGCAGTGGGGCCACGAACACTGAA. As protein: CASSGATNTE. The whole CDR3 protein is CASSGATNTEAFF.

This clone was seen at least ten times. The read is 3 residues too short to cover the CDR3 end, so that end is filled in from the germline J gene. J is TRBJ2-7 and V is TRBV30; 10 bases align to TRBD1. The ends lost 2 bases at V and 4 bases at J; junction bases unmatched: 5. This CDR3 is 14 amino acids long. The germline gives CDR1 GTSNPN, CDR2 SVGIG (reference sequence). CDR3: CAWSRGQGSYEQYF. CDR3 DNA (partial): TGTGCCTGGAGTAGGGGACAGGGGTCGTACGAG. The full variable domain, in which reference TRBV30 and TRBJ2-7 provide the parts outside the CDR3, is SQTIHQWPATLVQPVGSPLSLECTVEGTSNPNLYWYRQAAGRGLQLLFYSVGIGQISSEVPQNLSASRPQDRQFILSSKKLLLSDSGFYLCAWSRGQGSYEQYFGPGTRLTVT.

Ten or more counts support this clone. The read halts 3 residues ahead of the CDR3 end, with the missing end drawn from the germline J gene. The rearrangement joins TRBV18 to TRBJ2-5, with a possible D match to TRBD1 (5 bases). V lost 4 bases and J lost 2, with 8 bases in between. CDR1 KGHSH and CDR2 LQKENI come from the germline V gene. This CDR3 is 13 amino acids long. Partial CDR3 DNA: TGTGCCAGCTCACTCGACAGACAAGAGACC. Encoded protein: CASSLDRQET. The full CDR3 protein is CASSLDRQETQYF.

This clone was counted ten times or more. The read is 3 residues too short to cover the CDR3 end, so that end is filled in from the germline J gene. V gene TRBV29-1 combines with J gene TRBJ2-1, with D possibly being TRBD2 (5 bases). The CDR3 is 13 residues long. Per germline, CDR1 SQVTM and CDR2 ANQGSEA. V lost 8 bases and J 1 base, leaving 12 bases between the germline ends. CDR3 bases read: TGCAGCCCCTTACTAGTTTCCTACAATGAG. Translating it yields CSPLLVSYNE. Given in full, the CDR3 is CSPLLVSYNEQFF.

By sample share, this clone is medium-sized (0.01 to 0.1%). The read ends 3 residues before the CDR3 terminus; that terminus is restored from the germline J gene. This sequence joins TRBV5-6 and TRBJ1-1, with D perhaps matching TRBD1 (5 bases). Trimming pared 0 bases from V and 6 bases from J, leaving 15 bases between. CDR1 is SGHDT, CDR2 YYEEEE, per germline. The CDR3 has 15 amino acids. CDR3 bases read: TGTGCCAGCAGCTTGGAGCTCAGGGAGGTTGCTGAA. This sequence encodes CASSLELREVAE. The entire CDR3 reads CASSLELREVAEAFF.

At least ten counts were recorded for this clone. The CDR3 end lies 3 residues beyond the end of the read and is filled in from the germline J gene. The chain is built from TRBV5-1 and TRBJ2-2; 8 bases match TRBD1. This CDR3 region has 16 residues. V shed 0 bases, J shed 1 base, and the junction held 2 bases outside the gene matches. Germline CDR1 SGHRS, CDR2 YFSETQ. CDR3 protein: CASSLDGQGNTGELFF. The sequenced CDR3 bases are TGCGCCAGCAGCTTGGACGGACAGGGGAACACCGGGGAG.

This clone was counted ten times or more. A read error may account for a junction end that differs from germline. Other nucleotide sequences from this sample produce the same CDR3. The chain's CDR3 is CASSESKGLAGETQYF. The part of the CDR3 DNA that was read is TGCGCCAGCAGCGAGTCGAAGGGACTAGCGGGAGAGACC. The V and J genes are TRBV10-1 and TRBJ2-5; TRBD2 matches at 12 bases. The read ends 3 residues shy of where the CDR3 ends; the end is completed using the germline J gene. The germline CDR1 and CDR2 sequences are WNHNN and SYGVQD (reference sequence). CDR3 size: 16 residues.

This clone was detected many times. Sequencing ends 3 residues short of the CDR3 end; the germline J gene provides the rest. J is TRBJ2-2 and V is TRBV5-1, with 11 positions matching TRBD2. Germline CDR1 reads SGHRS; CDR2 reads YFSETQ. This CDR3 has 16 amino acids. V was pared by 1 base and J by 2 bases, with 1 base of the junction left unmatched. The CDR3 here is CASSLTSGSNTGELFF. The DNA read from the CDR3 is TGCGCCAGCAGCTTGACTAGCGGGAGCAACACCGGGGAG.

In the case of this clone: The read comes to an end 3 residues before the CDR3 does, leaving the germline J gene to fill in the end. The chain uses TRBV7-2 and TRBJ2-7; TRBD1 matches at 11 bases. J gave up 2 bases and V 5 bases, and 2 bases lay outside the gene matches. This CDR3 has 14 residues. Per germline, CDR1 SGHTA and CDR2 FQGNSA. Partial CDR3 DNA: TGTGCCAGCAGCCCGGGACAGGGGGCCTACGAG. It specifies CASSPGQGAYE. The full CDR3 protein reads CASSPGQGAYEQYF. The whole variable domain, filled in from reference TRBV7-2 and TRBJ2-7, reads GAGVSQSPSNKVTEKGKDVELRCDPISGHTALYWYRQSLGQGLEFLIYFQGNSAPDKSGLPSDRFSAERTGGSVSTLTIQRTQQEDSAVYLCASSPGQGAYEQYFGPGTRLTVT.

As concerns this clone: Sequencing ends 3 residues short of the CDR3 end; the germline J gene provides the rest. The chain joins TRBV5-1 to TRBJ2-5; TRBD1 might be the D (6 bases). Germline assignment: CDR1 SGHRS and CDR2 YFSETQ. V was cut by 1 base and J by 1 base, with 14 bases left in between. This CDR3 has 16 amino acids. The CDR3 here is CASSLSPTGTQETQYF. CDR3 DNA (partial): TGCGCCAGCAGCTTGAGCCCAACAGGGACCCAAGAGACC.

This clone was seen repeatedly, ten times or more. Read data end 3 residues before the CDR3 end; the end is taken from the germline J gene. The chain has TRBV19 and TRBJ1-3; 10 bases are shared with TRBD1. This CDR3 spans 18 amino acids. V lost 5 bases and J lost 3; bases outside the gene matches: 13. Germline V lookup: CDR1 LNHDA, CDR2 SQIVND (reference sequence). The CDR3 protein is CASSVRDRGFRNGNTIYF. Partial CDR3 DNA: TGTGCCAGTAGTGTCCGGGACAGGGGATTTAGAAATGGAAACACC.

This clone was detected many times. The read terminates 3 residues before the CDR3 end, so the remaining end is supplied by the germline J gene. This chain joins TRBV4-1 and TRBJ2-7; 8 bases are a match to TRBD1. Trimming at V came to 4 bases and at J to 0 bases, leaving 5 bases not matched to a gene. Looked up from germline, CDR1 is MGHRA and CDR2 is YSYEKL. This CDR3 comprises 15 residues. CDR3 amino acids: CASSRGTGVSYEQYF. CDR3 DNA (partial): TGCGCCAGCAGCCGGGGGACAGGAGTCTCCTACGAG.